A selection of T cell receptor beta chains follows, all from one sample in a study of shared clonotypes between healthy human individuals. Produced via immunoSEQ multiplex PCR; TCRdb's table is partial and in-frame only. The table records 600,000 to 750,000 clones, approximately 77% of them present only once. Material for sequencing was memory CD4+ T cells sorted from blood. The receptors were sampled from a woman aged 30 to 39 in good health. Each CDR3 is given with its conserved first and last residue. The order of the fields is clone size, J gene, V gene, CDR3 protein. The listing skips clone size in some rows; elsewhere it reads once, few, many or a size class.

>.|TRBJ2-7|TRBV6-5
CASSYISRELGEQYF
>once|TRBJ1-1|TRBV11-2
CASSLGSGSRVAFF
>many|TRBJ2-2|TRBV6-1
CAGTGGGETGELFF
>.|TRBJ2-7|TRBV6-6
CASSRTSGYEQYF
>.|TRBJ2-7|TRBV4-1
CASRGESYEQYF
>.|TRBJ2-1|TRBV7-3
CASSLTKGLAGVDEQFF
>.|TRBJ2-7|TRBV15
CATSTPTGTGVREQYF
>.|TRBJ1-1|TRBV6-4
CASSEGGGTEAFF
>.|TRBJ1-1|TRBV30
CAWRTTGLSTEAFF
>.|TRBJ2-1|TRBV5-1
CASCFGLAVNNEQFF
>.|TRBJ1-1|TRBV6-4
CASSITENTEAFF
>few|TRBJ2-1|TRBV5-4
CASSSNNEQFF
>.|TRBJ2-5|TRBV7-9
CASARSTLKETQYF
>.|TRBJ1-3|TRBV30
CAWSDGTGGGNTIYF
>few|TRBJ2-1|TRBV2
CASSLRGLNVNEQFF
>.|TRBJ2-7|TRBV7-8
CASQTESRGVKYEQYF